This T cell receptor beta chain was observed in a study of post-analysis software for immune sequencing data. Whole-study results and caveats: Controls had lower frequencies than patients of five or six TRBV segments, which included TRBV5-6, TRBV5-1 and TRBV20-1.

cDNA libraries for TCR beta contained unique molecular identifiers. MiXCR was run by TCRdb on the PCR reads, yielding one entry per CDR3 protein. The table records roughly 620,000 distinct CDR3 sequences, 44% of them present only once. The CDR3 covers 15 residues. The V segment lost 6 bases and the J segment 5 bases; nucleotides outside the gene matches: 4. Details on this clonotype: Its cognate antigen is unknown.

V is TRBV12-3 or TRBV12-4 and J is TRBJ2-2, with 12 bases matching TRBD1. The sequence was collected from a girl between 5 and 17 years old with multiple sclerosis. Material: blood. The DNA for the CDR3 is TGTGCCAGCAGGGGGACAGGGGGCGAAACCGGGGAGCTGTTTTTT. Translating it yields CASRGTGGETGELFF.